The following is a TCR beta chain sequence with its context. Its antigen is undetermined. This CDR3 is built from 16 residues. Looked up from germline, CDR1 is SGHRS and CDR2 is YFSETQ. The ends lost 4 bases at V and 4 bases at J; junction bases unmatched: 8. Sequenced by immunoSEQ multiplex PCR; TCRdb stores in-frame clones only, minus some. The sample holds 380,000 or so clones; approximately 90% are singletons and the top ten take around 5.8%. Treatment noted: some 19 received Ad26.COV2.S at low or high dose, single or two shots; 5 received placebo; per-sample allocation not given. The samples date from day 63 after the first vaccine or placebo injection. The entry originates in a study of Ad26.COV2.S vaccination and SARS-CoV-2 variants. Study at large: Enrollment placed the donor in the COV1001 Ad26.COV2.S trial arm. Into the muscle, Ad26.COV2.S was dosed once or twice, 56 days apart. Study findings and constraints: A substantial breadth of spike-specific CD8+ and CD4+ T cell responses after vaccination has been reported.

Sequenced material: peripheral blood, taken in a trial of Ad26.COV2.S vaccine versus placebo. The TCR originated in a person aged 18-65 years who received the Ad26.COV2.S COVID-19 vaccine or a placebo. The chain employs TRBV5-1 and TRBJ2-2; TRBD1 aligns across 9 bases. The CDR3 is CASSIRTGAGTGELFF. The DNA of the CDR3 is TGCGCCAGCAGCATCCGGACAGGGGCGGGCACCGGGGAGCTGTTTTTT. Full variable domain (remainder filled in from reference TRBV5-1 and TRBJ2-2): KAGVTQTPRYLIKTRGQQVTLSCSPISGHRSVSWYQQTPGQGLQFLFEYFSETQRNKGNFPGRFSGRQFSNSRSEMNVSTLELGDSALYLCASSIRTGAGTGELFFGEGSRLTVL.